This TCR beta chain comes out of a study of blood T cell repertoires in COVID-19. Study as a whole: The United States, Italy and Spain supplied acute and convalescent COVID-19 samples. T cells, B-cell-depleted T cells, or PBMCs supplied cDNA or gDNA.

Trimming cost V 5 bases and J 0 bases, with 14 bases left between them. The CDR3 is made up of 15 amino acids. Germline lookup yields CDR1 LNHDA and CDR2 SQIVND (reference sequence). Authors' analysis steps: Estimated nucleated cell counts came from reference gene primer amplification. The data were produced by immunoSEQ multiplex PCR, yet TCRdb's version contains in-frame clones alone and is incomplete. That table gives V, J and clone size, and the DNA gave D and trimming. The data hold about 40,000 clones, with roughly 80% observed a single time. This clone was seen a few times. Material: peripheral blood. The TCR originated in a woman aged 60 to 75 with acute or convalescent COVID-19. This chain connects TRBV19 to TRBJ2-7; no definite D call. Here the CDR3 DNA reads TGTGCCAGTAGTCTTGTTGCGAGGAGCTCCTACGAGCAGTACTTC. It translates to CASSLVARSSYEQYF.